Detailed here is one T cell receptor beta chain. Recruits, aged about 18 to 95 years, lived in 20 to 30 US areas. Participants reported their clinical history, and cohort assignment relied on those reports. In the original analysis: Researchers report that nucleated cell counts were estimated from reference gene primer amplification. The repertoire was sequenced with immunoSEQ multiplex PCR; TCRdb's copy has only in-frame clones and lacks some. The V and J calls and clone size come from that table; D and trimming were worked out from the DNA. The sample contains around 130,000 clones, 86% of which appear only once. This sample is drawn from a study of blood T cell repertoires in COVID-19. At the level of the study: COVID-19 samples collected from the United States, Italy and Spain covered acute and convalescent phases.

Deletions cut 1 base from V and 9 bases from J, with 16 bases between. This CDR3 has 15 amino acids. Germline loops: CDR1 KGHSH, CDR2 LQKENI. This clonotype was obtained from a woman between 50 and 59 years old who had recovered from COVID-19. The chain carries TRBV18 and TRBJ2-4; no reliable D call. Sequencing used PBMCs or T cells enriched from blood (not recorded which). CDR3 residues: CASSPRVGADAIQYF. The CDR3 region has the DNA TGTGCCAGCTCACCACGGGTAGGCGCGGATGCCATTCAGTACTTC.